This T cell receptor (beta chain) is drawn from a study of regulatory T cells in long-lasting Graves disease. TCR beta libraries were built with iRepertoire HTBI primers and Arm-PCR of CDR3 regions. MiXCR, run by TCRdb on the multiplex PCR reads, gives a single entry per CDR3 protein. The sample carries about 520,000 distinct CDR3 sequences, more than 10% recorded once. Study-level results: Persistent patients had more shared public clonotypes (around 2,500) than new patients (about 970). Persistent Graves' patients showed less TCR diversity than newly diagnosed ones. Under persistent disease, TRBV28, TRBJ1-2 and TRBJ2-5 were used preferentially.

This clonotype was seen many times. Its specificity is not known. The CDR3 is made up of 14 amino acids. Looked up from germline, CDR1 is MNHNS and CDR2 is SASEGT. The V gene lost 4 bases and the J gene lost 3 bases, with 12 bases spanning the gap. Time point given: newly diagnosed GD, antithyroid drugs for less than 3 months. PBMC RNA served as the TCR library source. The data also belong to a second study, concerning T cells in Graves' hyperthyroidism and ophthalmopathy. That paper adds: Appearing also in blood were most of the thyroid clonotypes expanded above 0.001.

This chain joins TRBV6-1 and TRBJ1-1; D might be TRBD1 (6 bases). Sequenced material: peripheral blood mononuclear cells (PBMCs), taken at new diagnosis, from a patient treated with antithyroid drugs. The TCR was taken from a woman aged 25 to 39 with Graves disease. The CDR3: CASSGIWGHTEAFF. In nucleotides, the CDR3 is TGTGCCAGCAGTGGGATTTGGGGGCACACTGAAGCTTTCTTT.